This TCR beta chain was captured by sequencing in a study of blood T cell repertoires in COVID-19. The CDR3 loop spans 13 amino acids. The ends were cut back, 6 bases at V and 4 bases at J, with 15 bases in the middle. In germline, CDR1 is SQVTM, CDR2 ANQGSEA. Libraries were prepared by immunoSEQ multiplex PCR; TCRdb keeps only in-frame clonotypes and omits some of them. The sample contains about 400,000 clones, approximately 86% of which appear only once. Material for sequencing was PBMCs or T cells enriched from blood (not recorded which). The chain has TRBV29-1 and TRBJ1-1; D gene unclear. This TCR was sampled from a woman between 40 and 50 years old with acute COVID-19. The CDR3 sequence: CSVDDLGGTEAFF. The CDR3 DNA follows: TGCAGCGTGGATGACCTTGGCGGCACTGAAGCTTTCTTT.